A selection of T cell receptor beta chains follows, all from one sample in a study of blood T cells in healthy people across ages. Each CDR3 protein is one row after TCRdb ran MiXCR on the 5' RACE reads. The table lists roughly 2 million distinct CDR3 sequences, around half of them singletons, with roughly 2.1% in the top ten. Sequencing used blood. Receptors were obtained from a woman aged 40 to 50 in good health. CDR3s include the opening cysteine and the closing phenylalanine or tryptophan. Fields, in order: J gene, V gene, clone size, D gene, CDR3 protein, CDR3 DNA. D genes are given only for firm matches. Clone size is stated in some rows and not others, as once, few, many or a class when expanded.

TRBJ2-1 | TRBV7-2 | . | . | CASSSVSVLTYNEQFF | TGTGCCAGCAGCTCCGTCAGCGTACTAACCTACAATGAGCAGTTCTTC
TRBJ2-7 | TRBV2 | . | . | CASRGTFYEQYF | TGTGCCAGCAGGGGCACGTTCTACGAGCAGTACTTC
TRBJ2-1 | TRBV10-3 | . | . | CAISESSGAGYNEQFF | TGTGCCATCAGTGAGTCTTCAGGGGCGGGCTACAATGAGCAGTTCTTC
TRBJ1-2 | TRBV29-1 | . | . | CSVEAGYTF | TGCAGCGTTGAAGCCGGCTACACCTTC
TRBJ2-3 | TRBV20-1 | . | . | CSALEDKTDTQYF | TGCAGTGCCTTGGAAGATAAGACAGATACGCAGTATTTT
TRBJ2-3 | TRBV20-1 | few | TRBD2 | CSASPGGTTDTQYF | TGCAGTGCTAGCCCGGGGGGGACCACAGATACGCAGTATTTT
TRBJ2-7 | TRBV7-6 | . | . | CASSPYLLGDRDYYEQYF | TGTGCCAGCAGCCCTTACCTGTTGGGAGACAGGGACTACTACGAGCAGTACTTC
TRBJ2-5 | TRBV25-1 | once | . | CASSEYRGARETQYF | TGTGCCAGCAGTGAATATCGAGGGGCGCGGGAGACCCAGTACTTC
TRBJ2-4 | TRBV6-5 | . | TRBD2 | CASRATFGGGKNIQYF | TGTGCCAGCAGAGCCACCTTCGGGGGAGGGAAAAACATTCAGTACTTC
TRBJ2-3 | TRBV15 | few | . | CATSGTGWAQYF | TGTGCCACCAGCGGTACAGGGTGGGCGCAGTATTTT
TRBJ2-3 | TRBV3-1 | . | TRBD2 | CASSQRAGLRSATQYF | TGTGCCAGCAGCCAGAGAGCGGGACTAAGGTCTGCTACGCAGTATTTT
TRBJ1-2 | TRBV6-5 | few | TRBD1 | CASSYSIHPGQGNYGYTF | TGTGCCAGCAGTTACTCGATCCACCCGGGACAGGGCAACTATGGCTACACCTTC
TRBJ2-1 | TRBV6-1 | . | . | CASSEGTEIPYNEQFF | TGTGCCAGCAGTGAGGGGACCGAAATACCCTACAATGAGCAGTTCTTC
TRBJ2-7 | TRBV12-3/TRBV12-4 | . | . | CASSLLRADEQYF | TGTGCCAGCAGTTTATTGAGGGCTGACGAGCAGTACTTC
TRBJ2-7 | TRBV20-1 | . | TRBD1 | CSAAGTGSEQYF | TGCAGTGCCGCCGGGACAGGAAGCGAGCAGTACTTC
TRBJ2-5 | TRBV15 | few | TRBD1 | CATSNPSTGEETQYF | TGTGCCACCAGCAACCCCAGCACAGGGGAAGAGACCCAGTACTTC
TRBJ2-5 | TRBV6-6 | . | . | CASTLGWENEQYF | TGTGCCAGCACCCTGGGCTGGGAAAATGAGCAGTACTTC
TRBJ2-4 | TRBV6-5 | . | . | CASSYSGTEIQNIQYF | TGTGCCAGCAGTTACTCCGGGACGGAAATTCAAAACATTCAGTACTTC
TRBJ2-3 | TRBV4-3 | . | . | CASSPGENFAADTQYF | TGCGCCAGCAGCCCGGGGGAGAATTTTGCGGCAGATACGCAGTATTTT
TRBJ2-3 | TRBV28 | . | . | CASRPGTLGDTQYF | TGTGCCAGCAGACCCGGGACTCTTGGGGATACGCAGTATTTT
TRBJ1-4 | TRBV12-3/TRBV12-4 | . | TRBD1 | CASSLRDRNEKLFF | TGTGCCAGCAGTTTAAGGGACAGGAATGAAAAACTGTTTTTT
TRBJ2-2 | TRBV6-1 | once | TRBD1 | CASRRDRGSTGELFF | TGTGCCAGCCGAAGAGACAGGGGAAGCACCGGGGAGCTGTTTTTT
TRBJ2-3 | TRBV9 | . | TRBD2 | CASSVGSGGSDTQYF | TGTGCCAGCAGCGTAGGGAGCGGGGGGTCAGATACGCAGTATTTT
TRBJ2-3 | TRBV7-2 | few | TRBD1 | CASSLSAPGQGTDTQYF | TGTGCCAGCAGCCTATCCGCACCGGGACAGGGAACAGATACGCAGTATTTT
TRBJ1-2 | TRBV12-3/TRBV12-4 | few | TRBD1 | CASRRTGSDGYTF | TGTGCCAGCAGGCGGACAGGGTCGGATGGCTACACCTTC
TRBJ2-5 | TRBV10-3 | few | . | CAISGSGPETQYF | TGTGCCATCAGTGGTTCCGGGCCCGAGACCCAGTACTTC
TRBJ2-6 | TRBV7-2 | few | . | CASSFRGGAGANVLTF | TGTGCCAGCAGCTTTCGTGGGGGCGCTGGGGCCAACGTCCTGACTTTC
TRBJ2-3 | TRBV12-5 | few | . | CASGFGPTDTQYF | TGTGCTAGTGGTTTTGGCCCCACAGATACGCAGTATTTT
TRBJ2-1 | TRBV7-9 | few | . | CASSLGGGARTYNEQFF | TGTGCCAGCAGCTTAGGTGGGGGGGCCCGGACCTACAATGAGCAGTTCTTC
TRBJ2-3 | TRBV28 | once | . | CASSLYGSQGQILTDTQYF | TGTGCCAGCAGTTTATACGGAAGTCAGGGACAAATACTCACAGATACGCAGTATTTT
TRBJ2-7 | TRBV7-9 | . | TRBD1 | CASSLGQGWIEQYF | TGTGCCAGCAGCTTAGGACAGGGGTGGATCGAGCAGTACTTC
TRBJ2-4 | TRBV5-1 | few | . | CASSPGGAQNIQYF | TGCGCCAGCAGCCCAGGGGGGGCCCAAAACATTCAGTACTTC
TRBJ1-2 | TRBV4-1 | . | TRBD1 | CASSQPGTERRIYGYTF | TGCGCCAGCAGCCAGCCCGGGACAGAGAGGAGAATCTATGGCTACACCTTC
TRBJ1-2 | TRBV10-3 | . | . | CAISEMEAGGYTF | TGTGCCATCAGTGAGATGGAAGCCGGTGGCTACACCTTC
TRBJ2-6 | TRBV6-2/TRBV6-3 | few | . | CASSYGTQIPTGANVLTF | TGTGCCAGCAGTTACGGTACGCAAATCCCCACTGGGGCCAACGTCCTGACTTTC